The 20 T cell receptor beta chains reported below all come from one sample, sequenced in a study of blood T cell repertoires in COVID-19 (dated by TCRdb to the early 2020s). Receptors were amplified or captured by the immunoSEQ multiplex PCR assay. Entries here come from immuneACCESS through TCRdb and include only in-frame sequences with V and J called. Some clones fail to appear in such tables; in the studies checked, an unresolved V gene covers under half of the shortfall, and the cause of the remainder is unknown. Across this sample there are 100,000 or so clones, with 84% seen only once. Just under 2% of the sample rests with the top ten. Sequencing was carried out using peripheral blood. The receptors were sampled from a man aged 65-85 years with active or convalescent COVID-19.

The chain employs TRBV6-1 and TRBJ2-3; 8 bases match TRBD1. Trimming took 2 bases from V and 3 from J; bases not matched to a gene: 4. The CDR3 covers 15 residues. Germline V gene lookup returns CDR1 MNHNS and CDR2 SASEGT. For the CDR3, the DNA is TGTGCCAGCAGTGAACGGACAGGGAGGACAGATACGCAGTATTTT. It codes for CASSERTGRTDTQYF.

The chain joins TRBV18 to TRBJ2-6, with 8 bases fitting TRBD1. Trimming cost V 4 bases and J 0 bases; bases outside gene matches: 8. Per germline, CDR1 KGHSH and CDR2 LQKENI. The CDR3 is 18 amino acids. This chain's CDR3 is CASSLRTGSFSGANVLTF. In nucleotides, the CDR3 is TGTGCCAGCTCACTGCGGACAGGGTCTTTCTCTGGGGCCAACGTCCTGACTTTC.

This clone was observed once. The CDR3 region has the DNA TGTGCCAGCAGTCTTGACAGGGCCGGCACAGATACGCAGTATTTT. Its translation is CASSLDRAGTDTQYF. The chain carries TRBV2 and TRBJ2-3, with TRBD1 identical over 7 bases. This CDR3 is built from 15 residues. The ends lost 5 bases at V and 1 base at J; junction bases unmatched: 6. In germline, CDR1 is SNHLY, CDR2 FYNNEI.

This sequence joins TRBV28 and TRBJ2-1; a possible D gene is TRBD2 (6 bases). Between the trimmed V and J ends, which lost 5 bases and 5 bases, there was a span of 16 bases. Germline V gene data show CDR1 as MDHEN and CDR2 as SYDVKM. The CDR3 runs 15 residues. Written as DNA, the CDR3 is TGTGCCAGCAGTCTCCAGGCGGGGCTAGACAATGAGCAGTTCTTC. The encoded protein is CASSLQAGLDNEQFF.

CDR3 in DNA: TGTGCCAGTAGTAAGATATCCGGGACAGGGGGCCGGGAGCAGTTCTTC. This encodes CASSKISGTGGREQFF. This chain joins TRBV19 and TRBJ2-1; 12 nucleotides line up with TRBD1. The CDR3 extends over 16 amino acids. Per germline, CDR1 LNHDA and CDR2 SQIVND (reference sequence). The V gene end was trimmed by 4 bases and the J gene end by 10 bases; junction bases not matched to a gene: 11.

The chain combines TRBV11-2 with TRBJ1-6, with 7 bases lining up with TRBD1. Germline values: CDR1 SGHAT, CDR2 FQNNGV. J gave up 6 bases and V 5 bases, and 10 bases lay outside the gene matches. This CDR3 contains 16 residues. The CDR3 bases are TGTGCCAGCAGCCTGATAAAGGGGGCATCTAATTCACCCCTCCACTTT. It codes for CASSLIKGASNSPLHF.

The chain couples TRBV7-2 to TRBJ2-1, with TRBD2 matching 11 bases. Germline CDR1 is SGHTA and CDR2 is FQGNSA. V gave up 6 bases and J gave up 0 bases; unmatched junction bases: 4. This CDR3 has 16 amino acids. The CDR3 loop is CASRRGLAGSYNEQFF. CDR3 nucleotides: TGTGCCAGCAGGCGAGGACTAGCGGGCTCCTACAATGAGCAGTTCTTC.

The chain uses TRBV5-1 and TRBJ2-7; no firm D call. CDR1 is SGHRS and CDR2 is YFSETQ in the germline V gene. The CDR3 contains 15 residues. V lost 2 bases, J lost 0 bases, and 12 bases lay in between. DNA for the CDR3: TGCGCCAGCAGCTTTGGGCTGACGAGCTCCTACGAGCAGTACTTC. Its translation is CASSFGLTSSYEQYF.

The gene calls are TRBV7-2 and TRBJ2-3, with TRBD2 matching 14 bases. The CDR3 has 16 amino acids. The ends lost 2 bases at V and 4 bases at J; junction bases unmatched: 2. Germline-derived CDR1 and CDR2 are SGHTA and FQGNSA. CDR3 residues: CASSLRLAGGPDTQYF. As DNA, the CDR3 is TGTGCCAGCAGCTTACGACTAGCGGGGGGGCCAGATACGCAGTATTTT.

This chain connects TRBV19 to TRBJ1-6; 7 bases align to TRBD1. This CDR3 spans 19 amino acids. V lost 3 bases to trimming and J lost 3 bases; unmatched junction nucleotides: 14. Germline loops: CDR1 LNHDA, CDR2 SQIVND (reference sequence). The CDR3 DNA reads TGTGCCAGTAGTATCGCTAAGGACAGGACTATTGTCTATAATTCACCCCTCCACTTT. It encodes CASSIAKDRTIVYNSPLHF.

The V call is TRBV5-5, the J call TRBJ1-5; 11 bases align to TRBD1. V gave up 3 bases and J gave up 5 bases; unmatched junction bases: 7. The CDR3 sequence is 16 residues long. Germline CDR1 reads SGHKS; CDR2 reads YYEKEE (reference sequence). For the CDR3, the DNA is TGTGCCAGCAGCTGGGGGGACAGGGGGTTGGATCAGCCCCAGCATTTT. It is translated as CASSWGDRGLDQPQHF.

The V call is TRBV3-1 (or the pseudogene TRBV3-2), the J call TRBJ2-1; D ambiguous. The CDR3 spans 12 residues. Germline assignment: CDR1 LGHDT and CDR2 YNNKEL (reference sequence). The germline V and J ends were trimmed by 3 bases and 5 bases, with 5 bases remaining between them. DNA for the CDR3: TGTGCCAGCAGCCAGAGTGACAATGAGCAGTTCTTC. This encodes CASSQSDNEQFF.

The CDR3, as DNA: TGTGCCTGGACGCGACTAGCGGGGGGGCCCCACGAGCAGTACTTC. Amino acids: CAWTRLAGGPHEQYF. The chain carries TRBV30 and TRBJ2-7, with 14 bases that match TRBD2. CDR1 and CDR2 (germline): GTSNPN, SVGIG (reference sequence). CDR3 length: 15 residues. The ends lost 4 bases at V and 5 bases at J; junction bases unmatched: 7.

The CDR3 region has the DNA TGTGCCAGCACCCCTGTGGGGGGGGGCCCAGAGACCCAGTACTTC. Translating gives CASTPVGGGPETQYF. The chain recombines TRBV7-8 with TRBJ2-5; the D gene is possibly TRBD2 (7 bases). The germline CDR1 and CDR2 sequences are SGHVS and FQNEAQ. This CDR3 is built from 15 residues. Trimming cost V 7 bases and J 4 bases, with 19 bases left between them.

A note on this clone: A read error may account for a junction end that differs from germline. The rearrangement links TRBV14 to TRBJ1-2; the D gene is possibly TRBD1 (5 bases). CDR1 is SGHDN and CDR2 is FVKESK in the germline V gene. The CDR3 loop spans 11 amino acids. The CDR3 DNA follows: TGTGCCAGCAGCCCTTCGGGGGGGGTGGCCTTC. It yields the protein CASSPSGGVAF.

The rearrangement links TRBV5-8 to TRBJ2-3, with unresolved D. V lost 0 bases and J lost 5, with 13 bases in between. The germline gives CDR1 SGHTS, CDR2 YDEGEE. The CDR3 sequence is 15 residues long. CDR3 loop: CASSLAGPMKDTQYF. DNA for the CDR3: TGTGCCAGCAGCTTGGCGGGTCCGATGAAAGATACGCAGTATTTT.

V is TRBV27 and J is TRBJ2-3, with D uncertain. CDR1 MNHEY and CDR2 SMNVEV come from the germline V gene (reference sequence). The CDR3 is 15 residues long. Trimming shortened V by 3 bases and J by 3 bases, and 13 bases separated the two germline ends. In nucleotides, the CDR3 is TGTGCCAGCAGTTTCAACCCCACTCCAACAGATACGCAGTATTTT. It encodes CASSFNPTPTDTQYF.

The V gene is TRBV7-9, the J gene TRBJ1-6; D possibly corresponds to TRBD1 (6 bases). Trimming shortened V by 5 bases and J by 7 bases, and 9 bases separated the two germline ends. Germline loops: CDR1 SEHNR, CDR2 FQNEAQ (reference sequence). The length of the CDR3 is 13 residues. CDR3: CASSATGNSPLHF. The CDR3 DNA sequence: TGTGCCAGCAGCGCCACAGGGAATTCACCCCTCCACTTT.

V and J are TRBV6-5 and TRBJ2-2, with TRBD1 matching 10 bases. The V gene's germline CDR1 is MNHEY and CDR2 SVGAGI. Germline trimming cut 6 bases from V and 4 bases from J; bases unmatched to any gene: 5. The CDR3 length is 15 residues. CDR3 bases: TGTGCCAGCAGAGACTGGGACAGGGGCACCGGGGAGCTGTTTTTT. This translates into CASRDWDRGTGELFF.

This CDR3 reads CAHRGQLEAFF. The CDR3 bases are TGTGCCCACCGTGGACAGCTTGAAGCTTTCTTT. V gene TRBV30 combines with J gene TRBJ1-1; weak D call: TRBD1 (6 bases). Germline-derived CDR1 and CDR2 are GTSNPN and SVGIG (reference sequence). Trimming took off 8 bases at V and 7 bases at J, with 14 bases between the two ends. The CDR3 has 11 residues.